This note documents a single TCR beta chain sequence. Its antigen is unknown. No base-level quality is on record; no much larger clone is a single base apart. CD8 naive samples were obtained by positive selection for CCR7 among CD45RO-negative cells, yielding a CD45RA+CCR7+ population from which TemRA cells were excluded. The donors were healthy, HIV-negative adults who had no recently reported acute infections or vaccinations. All donors were Caucasian adults living in Nashville, Tennessee, USA. Blood was obtained by leukapheresis, after which PBMCs were separated by Ficoll-Histopaque density gradient centrifugation and cryopreserved in liquid nitrogen vapor phase. Analytical flow cytometry was used to check the purity and quantity of each magnetically sorted T cell population. Genomic DNA was isolated from every sorted fraction and measured by UV absorbance on a Nanodrop 2000c. Using the deep immunoSEQ assay, TCR CDR3 regions were amplified from genomic DNA by multiplex PCR. Genomic DNA extracted from each cell subset was distributed evenly over all wells of several immunoSEQ 96-well plates, and each plate served as one replicate. For sorted subsets, 200 to 250 ng of genomic DNA, equivalent to around 30,000 T cell genomes, went into each replicate PCR. The purified libraries were quantified using a Qubit 3.0 fluorometer, sized with a Bioanalyzer 2100, and then quantified again using the KAPA Library Quantification kit. Each immunoSEQ 96-well plate was sequenced on its own single-read 150-cycle Illumina NextSeq 550 flow cell. The authors' analysis ran thus. Because the immunoSEQ output included only junctional sequences and no quality scores, the filtering could not be the same as the filtering used for full-length reads. To assign V/J genes and CDR3, sequences were annotated against IMGT germline references using PyIR, a Python wrapper for IgBLAST v1.9. Any read was removed if the V/J assignment was weak (E-value above 1e-6), the CDR3 was missing, or the read contained stop codons, out-of-frame junctions, or ambiguous translated residues. V3J clonotypes were defined as sequences sharing the same inferred V gene, J gene, and CDR3 amino acid sequence. The percentage overlap between two repertoires was calculated by dividing the number of shared unique clonotypes by the size of the smaller repertoire. RTK rarefaction, the Chao1 estimator, and Recon v2.1 estimates of unobserved clonotypes were used to assess repertoire richness. Generation probabilities were computed with OLGA for all TCRbeta clonotypes obtained by the gDNA method from several donors. TCRdb mirrors the immuneACCESS table, restricted to in-frame sequences. Some clones are absent from its copies; in checked studies, under half trace to an unresolved V gene, and the reason for the others is unknown. Clone size and the V and J calls come from that table; the DNA yielded D and trimming. A total of some 580,000 clones appear in this sample, 98% of them only once. Of the sample, 0.3% is held by the ten largest clones.

These data come from a study of shared clonotypes between healthy human individuals (TCRdb year 2020). With respect to the entire study: The cohort comprised two women and a few men aged 18 to 49 years. The study deeply sequenced blood TCR repertoires of about five healthy adults to estimate repertoire size and the extent of clonotype sharing between individuals. Each donor's leukapheresis produced roughly between roughly 0.85 and 10 billion PBMCs. For each donor, CD4 naive and CD4 memory were each given three plates, CD8 naive was given two plates, and CD8 memory was given one plate. Different laboratories and diverse techniques were used to prepare libraries and sequence TCR repertoires, to increase sequencing depth and limit assay-specific biases. The paper as a whole reports these results and caveats: Naive subsets generally had larger estimated clonotype richness than memory subsets did. Higher generation probabilities were observed for clonotypes shared by all four sorted-subset donors than for non-shared clonotypes. The genetic and exposure-history diversity represented was limited by the small number of donors. Based on pairwise subsampling, the degree of clonotype sharing among donors was expected to be affected by sequencing depth. Around 5% of naive CD4, around 3.5% of naive CD8, roughly 2.4% of memory CD4, and more than 0.35% of memory CD8 clonotypes were shared across a handful of donors. Rarefaction of sorted-subset datasets indicated incomplete sequencing despite the large sequencing depth. Sampling was limited to blood, and TCR repertoires in tissue likely differ from TCR repertoires in blood.

V sheds 3 bases and J sheds 5 bases, leaving 17 bases between their ends. The CDR3 sequence holds 15 residues, the cysteine and phenylalanine included. The only DNA kept is the CDR3, 45 bases in frame from the first base. CDR1 and CDR2 are read off the germline V gene as SGDLS and YYNGEE. The sample taken for sequencing was naive CD8+ T cells sorted from blood. Taken with the paper, the label for cell subset or site translates to: CD45RA+CCR7+. This clonotype originated in a man aged 25-45 years in good health. The sequence joins TRBV9 to TRBJ1-1; a tentative D call is TRBD1 (5 bases match). The DNA sequence follows: TGTGCCAGCAGCGAACTGACAGTCCCCTCAACTGAAGCTTTCTTT. Its amino acids are CASSELTVPSTEAFF.